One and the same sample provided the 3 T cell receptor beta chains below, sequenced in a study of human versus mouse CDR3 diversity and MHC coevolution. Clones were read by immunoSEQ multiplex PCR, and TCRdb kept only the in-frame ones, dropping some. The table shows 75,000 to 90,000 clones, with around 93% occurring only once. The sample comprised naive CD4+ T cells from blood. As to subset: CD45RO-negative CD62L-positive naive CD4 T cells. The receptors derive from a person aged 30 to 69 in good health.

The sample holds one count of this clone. CDR3 bases: TGTGCCAGCAGCGTCTCAACAGGGTTCGGCGAGCAGTACTTC. It yields the protein CASSVSTGFGEQYF. The chain couples TRBV9 to TRBJ2-7; D is possibly TRBD1 (6 bases). V dropped 2 bases and J dropped 6 bases, with 15 bases sitting between them. Germline-derived CDR1 and CDR2 are SGDLS and YYNGEE. The CDR3 is 14 residues long.

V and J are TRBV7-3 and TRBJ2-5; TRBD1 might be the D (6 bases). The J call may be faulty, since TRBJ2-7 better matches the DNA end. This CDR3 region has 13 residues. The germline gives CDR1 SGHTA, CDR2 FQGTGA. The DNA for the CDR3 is TGTGCCAGCAGCAATGGACAGACATACGAGCAGTACTTC. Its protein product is CASSNGQTYEQYF.

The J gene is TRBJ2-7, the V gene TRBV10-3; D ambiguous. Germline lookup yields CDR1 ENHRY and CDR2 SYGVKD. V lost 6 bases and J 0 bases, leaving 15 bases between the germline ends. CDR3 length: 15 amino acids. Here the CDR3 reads CAISPQEKISYEQYF. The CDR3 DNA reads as TGTGCCATCAGCCCTCAGGAAAAAATCTCCTACGAGCAGTACTTC.